The 22 T cell receptor beta chains reported below all come from one sample, sequenced in a study of response to subunit inactivated influenza vaccine. MiXCR, applied by TCRdb to the RT-PCR reads, yields one record per CDR3 protein. The table shows around 530,000 distinct CDR3 sequences, with approximately 15% occurring only once. The sequencing here drew on CD4+ T cells sorted from PBMCs, taken less than 30 months after vaccination. These receptor sequences come from a man between 50 and 69 years old who received an inactivated influenza vaccine.

This clonotype was seen a handful of times. This rearrangement joins TRBV5-1 to TRBJ1-1, with D hard to call. Germline V gene lookup returns CDR1 SGHRS and CDR2 YFSETQ. CDR3 length: 15 residues. Trimming shortened V by 0 bases and J by 3 bases, and 12 bases separated the two germline ends. CDR3 DNA sequence: TGCGCCAGCAGCTTGGTTGTAGGCGGGGACACTGAAGCTTTCTTT. The encoded protein is CASSLVVGGDTEAFF.

The chain is built from TRBV6-5 and TRBJ2-7; D may be TRBD1 (6 bases). CDR1 and CDR2 (germline): MNHEY, SVGAGI. V was clipped by 0 bases and J by 3 bases, with 12 bases between them. The CDR3 sequence is 15 residues long. In DNA, the CDR3 is TGTGCCAGCAGTTACTCGACAGGCTCCTACTACGAGCAGTACTTC. It codes for CASSYSTGSYYEQYF.

J is TRBJ1-5 and V is TRBV4-1, with no clear D. CDR1 and CDR2 from the germline V gene are MGHRA and YSYEKL. This CDR3 comprises 14 residues. Trimming pared 0 bases from V and 7 bases from J, leaving 10 bases between. The CDR3, as DNA: TGCGCCAGCAGCCAAGATCAGGTGGTACAGCCCCAGCATTTT. Encoded protein: CASSQDQVVQPQHF.

This clonotype has more than one count but fewer than ten. The gene calls are TRBV15 and TRBJ1-5; D not certain. The CDR3 runs to 15 residues. Germline CDR1 LNHNV, CDR2 YYDKDF (reference sequence). Trimming stripped 2 bases from V and 2 bases from J, with 10 bases between. CDR3 residues: CATSRPPAGNQPQHF. DNA for the CDR3: TGTGCCACCAGCAGACCGCCGGCGGGCAATCAGCCCCAGCATTTT.

This clonotype was detected ten times or more. A junction end diverges from the germline sequence, so it may reflect a read error. V gene TRBV5-1 combines with J gene TRBJ2-5; a weak D match, TRBD2 (5 bases). This CDR3 is built from 15 residues. Germline V gene lookup returns CDR1 SGHRS and CDR2 YFSETQ. CDR3 sequence (DNA): TGTGCCAGCAGCTTAGGGAGCGGCCCCCAAGAGACCCAGTACTTC. It codes for CASSLGSGPQETQYF.

The V call is TRBV10-3, the J call TRBJ2-1, with a weak D call TRBD1 (5 bases). CDR1 and CDR2 from the germline V gene are ENHRY and SYGVKD. CDR3 length equals 13 residues. V dropped 6 bases and J dropped 9 bases, with 15 bases sitting between them. Written as DNA, the CDR3 is TGTGCCATCAGCCCACCAGGGTCCGGTGAGCAGTTCTTC. It translates to CAISPPGSGEQFF.

This chain links TRBV2 with TRBJ1-6; a weak D match, TRBD1 (5 bases). V lost 3 bases and J 10 bases, leaving 13 bases between the germline ends. Germline-derived CDR1 and CDR2 are SNHLY and FYNNEI. This CDR3 region has 14 residues. As DNA, the CDR3 is TGTGCCAGCAGTGACGGCAGGGCGGCATCACCCCTCCACTTT. The encoded protein is CASSDGRAASPLHF.

This clonotype has at least ten counts. The chain employs TRBV4-2 and TRBJ2-7, with D possibly being TRBD1 or TRBD2 (5 bases each). The CDR3 length is 15 residues. Germline values: CDR1 LGHNA, CDR2 YNFKEQ. The ends were cut back, 4 bases at V and 4 bases at J, with 17 bases in the middle. CDR3 region: CASSPGTRRVYEQYF. CDR3 DNA sequence: TGTGCCAGCAGCCCCGGGACCCGCCGAGTTTACGAGCAGTACTTC.

The J gene is TRBJ2-7, the V gene TRBV5-6, with D possibly being TRBD1 (5 bases). The CDR3 is 13 amino acids. The germline V gene encodes CDR1 SGHDT and CDR2 YYEEEE. V lost 2 bases to trimming and J lost 3 bases, with 9 bases between them. CDR3 coding DNA: TGTGCCAGCAGCTTTAGACAGTTCTACGAGCAGTACTTC. Its protein product is CASSFRQFYEQYF.

This clonotype was observed a handful of times. V and J are TRBV3-1 and TRBJ1-2, with D tentatively TRBD1 (6 bases). Trimming left V 2 bases short and J 8 bases short, with 15 bases between. The CDR3 length is 14 residues. The germline V gene encodes CDR1 LGHDT and CDR2 YNNKEL (reference sequence). This CDR3 is CASSQPVGGVGYTF. CDR3 coding DNA: TGTGCCAGCAGCCAACCCGTGGGGGGCGTGGGCTACACCTTC.

This clonotype occurred a few times. The rearrangement uses TRBV20-1 and TRBJ2-4; D not certain. Germline assignment: CDR1 DFQATT and CDR2 SNEGSKA (reference sequence). V dropped 3 bases and J dropped 0 bases, with 9 bases sitting between them. This CDR3 has 14 amino acids. The CDR3 DNA reads as TGCAGTGCTAGTTCGCAGATAGCCAAAAACATTCAGTACTTC. Translation gives CSASSQIAKNIQYF.

This clonotype was found many times. This chain joins TRBV20-1 and TRBJ2-5; weak D call: TRBD2 (5 bases). Germline V gene sequence: CDR1 DFQATT, CDR2 SNEGSKA (reference sequence). The CDR3 is made up of 16 amino acids. Trimming removed 3 bases from V and 1 base from J, with 18 bases in between. DNA for the CDR3: TGCAGTGCTAGTTCCGGCGGGCTGTCTACCCAAGAGACCCAGTACTTC. The encoded protein is CSASSGGLSTQETQYF.

The rearrangement joins TRBV5-1 to TRBJ2-5, with 12 nucleotides matching TRBD1. CDR1 SGHRS and CDR2 YFSETQ come from the germline V gene. V trimming: 4 bases; J trimming: 5 bases; junction bases outside the gene matches: 6. The CDR3 has 15 amino acids. CDR3: CASSEGTGGYETQYF. DNA of the CDR3: TGCGCCAGCAGCGAGGGGACAGGGGGCTATGAGACCCAGTACTTC. Full variable domain (outside the CDR3, taken from reference TRBV5-1 and TRBJ2-5): KAGVTQTPRYLIKTRGQQVTLSCSPISGHRSVSWYQQTPGQGLQFLFEYFSETQRNKGNFPGRFSGRQFSNSRSEMNVSTLELGDSALYLCASSEGTGGYETQYFGPGTRLLVL.

There are a few counts of this clonotype. V usage is TRBV7-2 and J usage is TRBJ2-1, with 7 bases aligning to TRBD2. CDR3 length: 15 residues. V lost 5 bases and J lost 4; bases outside the gene matches: 8. Germline loops: CDR1 SGHTA, CDR2 FQGNSA. The CDR3: CASSPPGLPYNEQFF. The DNA for the CDR3 is TGTGCCAGCAGCCCGCCGGGACTACCTTACAATGAGCAGTTCTTC.

This clonotype came up a few times. The J gene is TRBJ1-2, the V gene TRBV4-1; TRBD1 aligns across 8 bases. V lost 4 bases to trimming and J lost 4 bases; unmatched junction nucleotides: 2. This CDR3 contains 13 residues. CDR1 and CDR2 from the germline V gene are MGHRA and YSYEKL. CDR3 nucleotides: TGCGCCAGCAGCCTACAGGGGGTCTATGGCTACACCTTC. This codes for CASSLQGVYGYTF.

This clonotype came up many times. The CDR3 loop is CSAQGIQPQHF. CDR3 coding DNA: TGCAGTGCCCAGGGGATTCAGCCCCAGCATTTT. This sequence joins TRBV20-1 and TRBJ1-5; D might be TRBD1 (6 bases). CDR1 and CDR2 from the germline V gene are DFQATT and SNEGSKA (reference sequence). The CDR3 is 11 residues long. Trimming took 6 bases from V and 6 from J, leaving 9 bases between them.

This clonotype turned up a few times. The genes are TRBV6-2 or TRBV6-3 and TRBJ2-1; tentative D call: TRBD1 (6 bases). Trimming took 2 bases from V and 4 from J, leaving 24 bases between them. The CDR3 is 19 residues long. CDR1 is MNHEY and CDR2 is SVGEGT in the germline V gene. The chain's CDR3 is CASSYARASGVMRYNEQFF. CDR3 nucleotide sequence: TGTGCCAGCAGTTACGCCAGGGCGTCAGGGGTAATGAGGTACAATGAGCAGTTCTTC.

The V gene is TRBV4-2, the J gene TRBJ2-7, with 11 bases aligning to TRBD1. The V segment lost 1 base and the J segment 3 bases; nucleotides outside the gene matches: 5. This CDR3 is built from 16 residues. CDR1 is LGHNA, CDR2 YNFKEQ, per germline. In nucleotides, the CDR3 is TGTGCCAGCAGCCAAGTATCCGGGACAGGGGGCTACGAGCAGTACTTC. Its translation: CASSQVSGTGGYEQYF.

The table lists this clonotype with a few counts. The chain couples TRBV20-1 to TRBJ1-2; D is undetermined. The length of the CDR3 is 13 residues. The V and J ends lost 5 bases and 2 bases respectively, with 12 bases between them. The germline V gene encodes CDR1 DFQATT and CDR2 SNEGSKA (reference sequence). CDR3 amino acids: CSAHNSLNYGYTF. For the CDR3, the DNA is TGCAGTGCTCACAACAGCCTCAACTATGGCTACACCTTC.

This clonotype was seen just once. The chain joins TRBV10-3 to TRBJ1-2; TRBD1 is a possible D gene (6 bases). The germline V gene encodes CDR1 ENHRY and CDR2 SYGVKD. This CDR3 has 17 residues. Between the trimmed V and J ends, which lost 6 bases and 1 base, there was a span of 21 bases. CDR3: CAISQINTNRDNYGYTF. CDR3 nucleotide sequence: TGTGCCATCAGCCAAATCAACACAAACAGGGATAACTATGGCTACACCTTC.

This clonotype showed up many times. This chain links TRBV20-1 with TRBJ1-5; 7 bases map to TRBD1. The CDR3 is 18 residues long. The junction had 12 bases not matched to a gene; V was cut back by 0 bases and J by 1 base. Germline CDR1 DFQATT, CDR2 SNEGSKA (reference sequence). The CDR3: CSARDLGRGTGSNQPQHF. In DNA form, the CDR3 reads TGCAGTGCTAGAGATTTAGGCAGGGGGACTGGGAGCAATCAGCCCCAGCATTTT.

The chain uses TRBV4-3 and TRBJ2-1, with unresolved D. CDR3 length equals 14 residues. Germline CDR1 reads LGHNA; CDR2 reads YSLEER. Trimming cost V 1 base and J 4 bases, with 8 bases left between them. CDR3 residues: CASSQGAEYNEQFF. The CDR3 nucleotides read TGCGCCAGCAGCCAAGGTGCAGAGTACAATGAGCAGTTCTTC.